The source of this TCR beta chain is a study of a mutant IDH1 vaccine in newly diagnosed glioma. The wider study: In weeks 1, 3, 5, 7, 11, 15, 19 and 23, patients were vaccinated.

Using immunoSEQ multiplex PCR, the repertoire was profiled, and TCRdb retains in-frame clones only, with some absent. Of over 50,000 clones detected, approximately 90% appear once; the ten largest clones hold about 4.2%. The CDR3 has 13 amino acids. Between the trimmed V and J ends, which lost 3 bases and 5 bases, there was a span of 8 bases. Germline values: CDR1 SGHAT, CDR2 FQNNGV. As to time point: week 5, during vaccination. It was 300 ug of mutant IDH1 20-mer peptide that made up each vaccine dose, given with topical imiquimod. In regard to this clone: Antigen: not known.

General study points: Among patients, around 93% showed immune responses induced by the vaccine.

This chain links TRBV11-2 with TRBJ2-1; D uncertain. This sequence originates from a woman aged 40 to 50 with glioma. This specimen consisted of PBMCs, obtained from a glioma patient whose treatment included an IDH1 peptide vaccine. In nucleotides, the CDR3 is TGTGCCAGCAGCTTTTCCCGCAACAATGAGCAGTTCTTC. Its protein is CASSFSRNNEQFF. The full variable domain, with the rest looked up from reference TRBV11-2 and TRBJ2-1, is EAGVAQSPRYKIIEKRQSVAFWCNPISGHATLYWYQQILGQGPKLLIQFQNNGVVDDSQLPKDRFSAERLKGVDSTLKIQPAKLEDSAVYLCASSFSRNNEQFFGPGTRLTVL.